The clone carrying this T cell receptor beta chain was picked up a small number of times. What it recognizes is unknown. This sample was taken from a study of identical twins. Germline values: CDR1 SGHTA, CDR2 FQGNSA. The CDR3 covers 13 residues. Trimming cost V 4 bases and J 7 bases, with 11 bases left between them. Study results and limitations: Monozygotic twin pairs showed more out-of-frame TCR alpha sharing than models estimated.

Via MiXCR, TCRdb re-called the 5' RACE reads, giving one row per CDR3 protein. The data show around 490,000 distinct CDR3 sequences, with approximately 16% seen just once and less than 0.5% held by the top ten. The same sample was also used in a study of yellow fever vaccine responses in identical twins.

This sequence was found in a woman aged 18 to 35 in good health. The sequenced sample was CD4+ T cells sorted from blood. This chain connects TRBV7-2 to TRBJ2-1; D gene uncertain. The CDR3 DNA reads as TGTGCCAGCAGCTCGACGGTGGGAAATGAGCAGTTCTTC. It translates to CASSSTVGNEQFF.